This TCR beta chain emerged from a study of response to subunit inactivated influenza vaccine (dated by TCRdb to the late 2010s). Background for the entire study: The study used deep quantitative T cell receptor repertoire profiling to track responses to a trivalent subunit inactivated influenza vaccine.

On this clonotype: This clone's antigen is unknown. No qualities accompany the bases; no much larger clone lies one base away.

The library came from RT-PCR. Sequencing was carried out with an Illumina HiSeq 2500. In TCRdb, the public reads were trimmed at Q25 with fastp and aligned with MiXCR, with productive beta chains retained. Each CDR3 protein appears once, grouped with its most common genes and DNA. This sample is represented by approximately 570,000 distinct CDR3 sequences; about 8% of them were singletons. 13% of the sample rests with the top ten. Results the study describes overall, beyond this receptor: The authors proposed that each seasonal influenza vaccination may bring in only a limited number of new T cells.

V lost 0 bases and J lost 12 bases, and the count of bases not matched to a germline gene is 11. Reading the germline V gene gives CDR1 SGHAT and CDR2 FQNNGV. Reading from cysteine to phenylalanine, the CDR3 counts 16 amino acids. This entry keeps only the CDR3 DNA: 48 bases, framed from base 1. The source is a man aged 50 to 75 who received an inactivated influenza vaccine. Donor details come from another sample of the same person, matched by shared clones. This sample comprised PBMCs from blood, obtained less than 25 months after vaccination. The chain was built from TRBV11-2 and TRBJ2-3; 11 junctional bases match TRBD2. The CDR3 amino acid sequence is: CASSLDITSGSRRQYF. The nucleotides are TGTGCCAGCAGCTTAGATATTACTAGCGGGAGCCGACGACAGTATTTT.